This is a list of T cell receptor beta chains from one sample in a study of cytomegalovirus exposure and HLA in healthy donors. Sequenced by immunoSEQ multiplex PCR; TCRdb stores in-frame clones only, minus some. The sample includes 150,000 or so clones, approximately 70% of them seen just once. The sequenced sample consisted of PBMCs. The receptors derive from a woman aged 18-35 years in good health and CMV-seronegative. CDR3s include the opening cysteine and the closing phenylalanine or tryptophan. The D gene is left open where the match is weak. Rows may omit the clone size; those that give it use once, few, many or a size class.

v_gene: TRBV7-9; j_gene: TRBJ1-6; abundance: .; d_gene: .; CDR3aa: CASSLKTGNNSPLHF; CDR3nt: TGTGCCAGCAGCTTAAAAACTGGTAATAATTCACCCCTCCACTTT
v_gene: TRBV7-8; j_gene: TRBJ2-1; abundance: .; d_gene: TRBD1; CDR3aa: CASSPWTGIYNEQFF; CDR3nt: TGTGCCAGCAGCCCCTGGACAGGCATCTACAATGAGCAGTTCTTC
v_gene: TRBV7-9; j_gene: TRBJ2-1; abundance: .; d_gene: .; CDR3aa: CASSSMVGEQFF; CDR3nt: TGTGCCAGCAGCTCCATGGTCGGTGAGCAGTTCTTC
v_gene: TRBV5-3; j_gene: TRBJ2-4; abundance: .; d_gene: TRBD1; CDR3aa: CARSTDRKGNSQYF; CDR3nt: TGTGCCAGAAGCACGGACAGGAAGGGAAACAGTCAGTACTTC
v_gene: TRBV2; j_gene: TRBJ2-2; abundance: .; d_gene: .; CDR3aa: CASSDSGYTGELFF; CDR3nt: TGTGCCAGCAGTGACTCGGGGTACACCGGGGAGCTGTTTTTT
v_gene: TRBV4-1; j_gene: TRBJ2-7; abundance: .; d_gene: .; CDR3aa: CASSQDFVSTLYEQYF; CDR3nt: TGCGCCAGCAGCCAAGATTTTGTCTCAACTCTCTACGAGCAGTACTTC
v_gene: TRBV10-3; j_gene: TRBJ1-2; abundance: once; d_gene: .; CDR3aa: CAISALYGYTF; CDR3nt: TGTGCCATCAGTGCCCTTTATGGCTACACCTTC
v_gene: TRBV7-9; j_gene: TRBJ2-1; abundance: .; d_gene: .; CDR3aa: CASSPPFRTSSYNEQFF; CDR3nt: TGTGCCAGCAGCCCCCCGTTTAGGACTTCCTCCTACAATGAGCAGTTCTTC
v_gene: TRBV2; j_gene: TRBJ1-4; abundance: .; d_gene: TRBD1; CDR3aa: CASRQGEDEKLFF; CDR3nt: TGTGCCAGCAGGCAGGGGGAAGATGAAAAACTGTTTTTT
v_gene: TRBV10-3; j_gene: TRBJ2-6; abundance: .; d_gene: TRBD1; CDR3aa: CAIKERTGGSGANVLTF; CDR3nt: TGTGCCATCAAGGAAAGGACAGGGGGCTCTGGGGCCAACGTCCTGACTTTC
v_gene: TRBV5-6; j_gene: TRBJ2-2; abundance: .; d_gene: TRBD1; CDR3aa: CASSRDRGRNTGELFF; CDR3nt: TGTGCCAGCAGCCGTGACAGGGGGCGGAACACCGGGGAGCTGTTTTTT
v_gene: TRBV5-1; j_gene: TRBJ1-2; abundance: .; d_gene: .; CDR3aa: CASSLEIANYGYTF; CDR3nt: TGCGCCAGCAGCTTGGAAATAGCAAACTATGGCTACACCTTC
v_gene: TRBV4-1; j_gene: TRBJ2-4; abundance: few; d_gene: .; CDR3aa: CASSQDPGVAKNIQYF; CDR3nt: TGCGCCAGCAGCCAAGATCCGGGGGTAGCCAAAAACATTCAGTACTTC
v_gene: TRBV29-1; j_gene: TRBJ1-3; abundance: few; d_gene: .; CDR3aa: CSVVPQGMAGNTIYF; CDR3nt: TGCAGCGTTGTCCCGCAGGGGATGGCTGGAAACACCATATATTTT
v_gene: TRBV6-1; j_gene: TRBJ2-1; abundance: .; d_gene: TRBD2; CDR3aa: CASSLSPGTSGRQLF; CDR3nt: TGTGCCAGCAGTTTATCACCGGGGACTAGCGGAAGACAGCTCTTC
v_gene: TRBV10-1; j_gene: TRBJ1-1; abundance: once; d_gene: .; CDR3aa: CASSAGNTEAFF; CDR3nt: TGCGCCAGCAGTGCAGGGAACACTGAAGCTTTCTTT
v_gene: TRBV5-1; j_gene: TRBJ2-3; abundance: .; d_gene: TRBD1; CDR3aa: CASSLDGQGVGTQYF; CDR3nt: TGCGCCAGCAGCTTGGACGGACAGGGGGTGGGTACGCAGTATTTT
v_gene: TRBV6-6; j_gene: TRBJ2-2; abundance: .; d_gene: TRBD2; CDR3aa: CASSRASGWDTGELFF; CDR3nt: TGTGCCAGCAGTCGAGCTAGCGGGTGGGACACCGGGGAGCTGTTTTTT
v_gene: TRBV13; j_gene: TRBJ1-5; abundance: .; d_gene: .; CDR3aa: CASSLDRTQPQHF; CDR3nt: TGTGCCAGCAGTCTCGACAGGACCCAGCCCCAGCATTTT
v_gene: TRBV21-1; j_gene: TRBJ1-2; abundance: .; d_gene: .; CDR3aa: CASSNPDRNGYTF; CDR3nt: TGTGCCAGCAGCAACCCGGACAGAAATGGCTACACCTTC
v_gene: TRBV7-2; j_gene: TRBJ1-3; abundance: .; d_gene: .; CDR3aa: CASEEDSGNTIYF; CDR3nt: TGTGCCTCTGAGGAGGATTCTGGAAACACCATATATTTT
v_gene: TRBV9; j_gene: TRBJ1-1; abundance: .; d_gene: .; CDR3aa: CASSVQGSPGTEAFF; CDR3nt: TGTGCCAGCAGCGTGCAGGGGTCGCCCGGTACTGAAGCTTTCTTT
v_gene: TRBV5-6; j_gene: TRBJ2-3; abundance: .; d_gene: TRBD1; CDR3aa: CASSLSTGGWTDTQYF; CDR3nt: TGTGCCAGCAGCTTGTCCACAGGGGGCTGGACAGATACGCAGTATTTT
v_gene: TRBV7-2; j_gene: TRBJ2-7; abundance: few; d_gene: .; CDR3aa: CASTLRTPYEQYF; CDR3nt: TGTGCCAGCACCCTGAGGACACCCTACGAGCAGTACTTC
v_gene: TRBV28; j_gene: TRBJ1-1; abundance: .; d_gene: .; CDR3aa: CASSRRGLEAFF; CDR3nt: TGTGCCAGCAGTCGTAGGGGTCTTGAAGCTTTCTTT
v_gene: TRBV9; j_gene: TRBJ2-5; abundance: .; d_gene: TRBD2; CDR3aa: CASSFRLAGGPETQYF; CDR3nt: TGTGCCAGCAGCTTCCGACTAGCGGGAGGGCCGGAGACCCAGTACTTC
v_gene: TRBV7-2; j_gene: TRBJ2-3; abundance: .; d_gene: TRBD2; CDR3aa: CASSFAGGPRTDTQYF; CDR3nt: TGTGCCAGCAGCTTCGCGGGAGGGCCACGCACAGATACGCAGTATTTT
v_gene: TRBV6-5; j_gene: TRBJ2-2; abundance: .; d_gene: .; CDR3aa: CASKRDPNTGELFF; CDR3nt: TGTGCCAGCAAGAGAGATCCGAACACCGGGGAGCTGTTTTTT
v_gene: TRBV5-1; j_gene: TRBJ2-1; abundance: .; d_gene: TRBD2; CDR3aa: CASSWTSGGDNEQFF; CDR3nt: TGCGCCAGCAGCTGGACTAGCGGGGGGGACAATGAGCAGTTCTTC
v_gene: TRBV2; j_gene: TRBJ1-4; abundance: few; d_gene: TRBD1; CDR3aa: CASSDTGGAYEKLFF; CDR3nt: TGTGCCAGCAGTGATACAGGGGGCGCCTATGAAAAACTGTTTTTT
v_gene: TRBV19; j_gene: TRBJ2-1; abundance: .; d_gene: TRBD2; CDR3aa: CASSKRGRVDEQFF; CDR3nt: TGTGCCAGTAGTAAGCGCGGGAGGGTCGATGAGCAGTTCTTC
v_gene: TRBV6-5; j_gene: TRBJ1-1; abundance: once; d_gene: TRBD1; CDR3aa: CASSYSRGGRRTEAFF; CDR3nt: TGTGCCAGCAGTTACTCGCGAGGGGGCCGGAGAACTGAAGCTTTCTTT
v_gene: TRBV7-9; j_gene: TRBJ1-4; abundance: .; d_gene: .; CDR3aa: CASSPGRGADNEKLFF; CDR3nt: TGTGCCAGCAGTCCAGGACGGGGGGCGGATAATGAAAAACTGTTTTTT